A selection of T cell receptor beta chains follows, all from one sample in a study of blood T cell repertoires in COVID-19. Measured with immunoSEQ multiplex PCR; TCRdb has only the in-frame clones, and not every one. Of 70,000 to 85,000 clones in the sample, around 83% were seen once. Sequencing was done on a sample of peripheral blood. All receptors derive from a woman older than 75 in a cohort sampled during active or convalescent COVID-19. The CDR3 runs from the conserved cysteine through the conserved F or W. The order of the fields is clone size, J gene, D gene, V gene, CDR3 DNA, CDR3 protein. A D gene is named only where the DNA matches it firmly. A clone size is listed for some rows: how often the clone was seen (once, few, many), or a class if it is expanded.

abundance: -; j_gene: TRBJ2-2; d_gene: -; v_gene: TRBV27; CDR3nt: TGTGCCAGCAGTTTAAGTCTGGGGCATGCCGGGGAGCTGTTTTTT; CDR3aa: CASSLSLGHAGELFF
abundance: -; j_gene: TRBJ1-6; d_gene: -; v_gene: TRBV4-1; CDR3nt: TGCGCCAGCAGCCCCTATGCGGTTTCGGATTCACCCCTCCACTTT; CDR3aa: CASSPYAVSDSPLHF
abundance: few; j_gene: TRBJ2-1; d_gene: TRBD2; v_gene: TRBV11-3; CDR3nt: TGTGCCAGCAGCTTAGTTAGCGGGAGTGGCAATGAGCAGTTCTTC; CDR3aa: CASSLVSGSGNEQFF
abundance: -; j_gene: TRBJ2-3; d_gene: TRBD2; v_gene: TRBV10-3; CDR3nt: TGTGCCATCAGTGAGGCTAGCGGGGGAAGCACAGATACGCAGTATTTT; CDR3aa: CAISEASGGSTDTQYF
abundance: -; j_gene: TRBJ2-1; d_gene: -; v_gene: TRBV18; CDR3nt: TGTGCCAGCTCACCACCGGCTAGCGTAAGATACAATGAGCAGTTCTTC; CDR3aa: CASSPPASVRYNEQFF
abundance: -; j_gene: TRBJ2-1; d_gene: -; v_gene: TRBV18; CDR3nt: TGTGCCAGCTCACCGGGGGGCAATGAGCAGTTCTTC; CDR3aa: CASSPGGNEQFF
abundance: -; j_gene: TRBJ1-2; d_gene: -; v_gene: TRBV6-1; CDR3nt: TGTGCCAGCAGTGAAGCGTTCGCAGGGATGGGGTATGGCTACACCTTC; CDR3aa: CASSEAFAGMGYGYTF
abundance: once; j_gene: TRBJ2-7; d_gene: -; v_gene: TRBV3-1/TRBV3-2; CDR3nt: TGTGCCAGCAGCTCAGGGGCCTACGAGCAGTACTTC; CDR3aa: CASSSGAYEQYF
abundance: -; j_gene: TRBJ1-1; d_gene: -; v_gene: TRBV14; CDR3nt: TGTGCCAGCAGCCCTTGGGCCGGAGAAGCTTTCTTT; CDR3aa: CASSPWAGEAFF
abundance: -; j_gene: TRBJ1-2; d_gene: -; v_gene: TRBV28; CDR3nt: TGTGCCAGCAGTCCCTCTGTGGTAGCCGGGGGCTACACCTTC; CDR3aa: CASSPSVVAGGYTF
abundance: -; j_gene: TRBJ1-3; d_gene: -; v_gene: TRBV5-1; CDR3nt: TGCGCCAGCAGCTTGGGTAACGGGGATCGTGGGAACACCATATATTTT; CDR3aa: CASSLGNGDRGNTIYF
abundance: -; j_gene: TRBJ2-5; d_gene: -; v_gene: TRBV10-1; CDR3nt: TGCGCCAGCAGTGGGCAGGTCCAAGAGACCCAGTACTTC; CDR3aa: CASSGQVQETQYF
abundance: -; j_gene: TRBJ1-1; d_gene: -; v_gene: TRBV19; CDR3nt: TGTGCCAGTAAGGAACCCCCCGGGACTGAAGCTTTCTTT; CDR3aa: CASKEPPGTEAFF
abundance: -; j_gene: TRBJ1-2; d_gene: -; v_gene: TRBV5-1; CDR3nt: TGCGCCAGCAGCCCCGACGGTCGGAGCTACGGCTACACCTTC; CDR3aa: CASSPDGRSYGYTF
abundance: -; j_gene: TRBJ2-1; d_gene: -; v_gene: TRBV29-1; CDR3nt: TGCAGCACTGAGGGGGACAAGGCGACCTACAATGAGCAGTTCTTC; CDR3aa: CSTEGDKATYNEQFF
abundance: -; j_gene: TRBJ1-1; d_gene: TRBD1; v_gene: TRBV6-5; CDR3nt: TGTGCCAGCAGAAAGGACAGGGTGGGCGGTGAAGCTTTCTTT; CDR3aa: CASRKDRVGGEAFF
abundance: -; j_gene: TRBJ1-5; d_gene: TRBD1; v_gene: TRBV2; CDR3nt: TGTGCCAGCAGGACAGGGTTAAGCAATCAGCCCCAGCATTTT; CDR3aa: CASRTGLSNQPQHF
abundance: few; j_gene: TRBJ1-1; d_gene: -; v_gene: TRBV29-1; CDR3nt: TGCAGCGCAGGGGAGGACACTGAAGCTTTCTTT; CDR3aa: CSAGEDTEAFF
abundance: -; j_gene: TRBJ2-2; d_gene: -; v_gene: TRBV2; CDR3nt: TGTGCCAGCCGGGCAGGGACTGCGGTCACCGGGGAGCTGTTTTTT; CDR3aa: CASRAGTAVTGELFF
abundance: -; j_gene: TRBJ1-4; d_gene: TRBD1; v_gene: TRBV28; CDR3nt: TGTGCCAGCAGTGTGACAGGGGGGGGTGAAAAACTGTTTTTT; CDR3aa: CASSVTGGGEKLFF
abundance: -; j_gene: TRBJ1-2; d_gene: -; v_gene: TRBV12-3/TRBV12-4; CDR3nt: TGTGCCAGCAGTCAGGGGTACTATGGCTACACCTTC; CDR3aa: CASSQGYYGYTF
abundance: -; j_gene: TRBJ1-1; d_gene: TRBD1; v_gene: TRBV20-1; CDR3nt: TGCAGTGCTAGAGTAGACAGGGCAACTTTCTTT; CDR3aa: CSARVDRATFF
abundance: -; j_gene: TRBJ1-2; d_gene: -; v_gene: TRBV10-3; CDR3nt: TGTGCCATCAGTGAGCGCGGGTGGAATGGCTACACCTTC; CDR3aa: CAISERGWNGYTF
abundance: -; j_gene: TRBJ2-3; d_gene: -; v_gene: TRBV11-2; CDR3nt: TGTGCCAGCAGCTTAGACGGGATATTTACAGATACGCAGTATTTT; CDR3aa: CASSLDGIFTDTQYF
abundance: -; j_gene: TRBJ2-2; d_gene: TRBD2; v_gene: TRBV5-1; CDR3nt: TGCGCCAGCAGCGTTCTGCAGCGGGAGACCGGGGAGCTGTTTTTT; CDR3aa: CASSVLQRETGELFF
abundance: -; j_gene: TRBJ1-1; d_gene: TRBD1; v_gene: TRBV29-1; CDR3nt: TGCAGCGGCGGGGACAGGGAGGCTTTCTTT; CDR3aa: CSGGDREAFF
abundance: -; j_gene: TRBJ1-1; d_gene: -; v_gene: TRBV6-5; CDR3nt: TGTGCCACCGGGGGGGAACCGAACACTGAAGCTTTCTTT; CDR3aa: CATGGEPNTEAFF
abundance: once; j_gene: TRBJ1-4; d_gene: -; v_gene: TRBV3-1/TRBV3-2; CDR3nt: TGTGCCAGCAGGGATCAGGGGCGGACTAATGAAAAACTGTTTTTT; CDR3aa: CASRDQGRTNEKLFF
abundance: -; j_gene: TRBJ2-1; d_gene: TRBD1; v_gene: TRBV30; CDR3nt: TGTGCCTGGAGTGGAGGGACAGGGACCTACAATGAGCAGTTCTTC; CDR3aa: CAWSGGTGTYNEQFF
abundance: -; j_gene: TRBJ2-1; d_gene: -; v_gene: TRBV6-1; CDR3nt: TGTGCCAGCAGTGAAGTCGTTGGAAGGGGAGAGCAGTTCTTC; CDR3aa: CASSEVVGRGEQFF
abundance: -; j_gene: TRBJ1-1; d_gene: -; v_gene: TRBV6-1; CDR3nt: TGTGCCAGCAGTGAAAAGGGAGGTCTACGAGCTTTCTTT; CDR3aa: CASSEKGGLRAFF
abundance: -; j_gene: TRBJ2-3; d_gene: TRBD2; v_gene: TRBV3-1/TRBV3-2; CDR3nt: TGTGCCAGCAGCCAAGATTACCAGCGGGGAGCCACAGATACGCAGTATTTT; CDR3aa: CASSQDYQRGATDTQYF
abundance: -; j_gene: TRBJ1-3; d_gene: -; v_gene: TRBV6-1; CDR3nt: TGTGCCAGCAGTGAAAATTTACTGGTCTCTGGAAACACCATATATTTT; CDR3aa: CASSENLLVSGNTIYF
abundance: -; j_gene: TRBJ1-2; d_gene: TRBD1; v_gene: TRBV5-5; CDR3nt: TGTGCCAGCAGCGGACAGGGCCCAGGCTACACCTTC; CDR3aa: CASSGQGPGYTF
abundance: -; j_gene: TRBJ2-7; d_gene: TRBD2; v_gene: TRBV6-6; CDR3nt: TGTGCCAGCAACGCCCGACTAGCGGCGTCCTACGAGCAGTACTTC; CDR3aa: CASNARLAASYEQYF
abundance: -; j_gene: TRBJ2-5; d_gene: -; v_gene: TRBV10-2; CDR3nt: TGCGCCAGCAGTGAGTCGACTGGCACAGGACAAGAGACCCAGTACTTC; CDR3aa: CASSESTGTGQETQYF
abundance: -; j_gene: TRBJ2-2; d_gene: -; v_gene: TRBV7-9; CDR3nt: TGTGCCAGCAGCTTAGTGCGGGGCACCGGGGAGCTGTTTTTT; CDR3aa: CASSLVRGTGELFF
abundance: -; j_gene: TRBJ2-3; d_gene: TRBD2; v_gene: TRBV7-2; CDR3nt: TGTGCCAGCAGCTTAGAAGGTAGCGGGAGTAATACGCAGTATTTT; CDR3aa: CASSLEGSGSNTQYF
abundance: -; j_gene: TRBJ1-1; d_gene: TRBD1; v_gene: TRBV24-1; CDR3nt: TGTGCCACCAGTGATTTGGATGCAGGGGGCGAACGTAGCCCAACGAACACTGAAGCTTTCTTT; CDR3aa: CATSDLDAGGERSPTNTEAFF
abundance: -; j_gene: TRBJ2-2; d_gene: TRBD1; v_gene: TRBV7-8; CDR3nt: TGTGCCAGCAGCCGGGACAGGAACACCGGGGAGCTGTTTTTT; CDR3aa: CASSRDRNTGELFF
abundance: -; j_gene: TRBJ1-6; d_gene: -; v_gene: TRBV21-1; CDR3nt: TGTGCCAGCAGCAAGCTTTCCCGGTATAATTCACCCCTCCACTTT; CDR3aa: CASSKLSRYNSPLHF
abundance: few; j_gene: TRBJ1-1; d_gene: -; v_gene: TRBV5-4; CDR3nt: TGTGCCAGCAGCGAAGACCAGGGAGGGGCCAAAGCTTTCTTT; CDR3aa: CASSEDQGGAKAFF
abundance: -; j_gene: TRBJ1-5; d_gene: TRBD1; v_gene: TRBV28; CDR3nt: TGTGCCAGCATCCCAGGGGGGCCCGGTCAGCCCCAGCATTTT; CDR3aa: CASIPGGPGQPQHF
abundance: -; j_gene: TRBJ2-7; d_gene: TRBD2; v_gene: TRBV7-2; CDR3nt: TGTGCCAGCAGCTTAGCAACACTAGCGGGCTCCTACGAGCAGTACTTC; CDR3aa: CASSLATLAGSYEQYF
abundance: -; j_gene: TRBJ2-5; d_gene: TRBD1; v_gene: TRBV7-7; CDR3nt: TGTGCTAGCAGCTTATCGTGGACAGGGGAAGAGACCCAGTACTTC; CDR3aa: CASSLSWTGEETQYF
abundance: -; j_gene: TRBJ1-2; d_gene: -; v_gene: TRBV27; CDR3nt: TGTGCCAGGTCATGGAGGGGCTATGGCTACACCTTC; CDR3aa: CARSWRGYGYTF
abundance: -; j_gene: TRBJ1-2; d_gene: TRBD1; v_gene: TRBV5-4; CDR3nt: TGTGCCAGCAGCGTCCCCGGGACAGGGGGCGTGTATGGCTACACCTTC; CDR3aa: CASSVPGTGGVYGYTF
abundance: -; j_gene: TRBJ2-3; d_gene: TRBD2; v_gene: TRBV7-2; CDR3nt: TGTGCCAGCAGCACTAGCGGTCGCACAGATACGCAGTATTTT; CDR3aa: CASSTSGRTDTQYF
abundance: -; j_gene: TRBJ2-1; d_gene: TRBD2; v_gene: TRBV4-1; CDR3nt: TGCGCCAGCAGCCGATCGATAGCGGGGACCTACAATGAGCAGTTCTTC; CDR3aa: CASSRSIAGTYNEQFF
abundance: -; j_gene: TRBJ1-6; d_gene: TRBD1; v_gene: TRBV27; CDR3nt: TGTGCCAGCAGTTTCTCGGACAGGGGGTCACCCCTCCACTTT; CDR3aa: CASSFSDRGSPLHF
abundance: once; j_gene: TRBJ1-6; d_gene: TRBD1; v_gene: TRBV9; CDR3nt: TGTGCCAGCAGCGGACACGGGACAGGGAATTCACCCCTCCACTTT; CDR3aa: CASSGHGTGNSPLHF